Listed below are T cell receptor beta chains from one sample, sequenced in a study of response to subunit inactivated influenza vaccine. Using its own MiXCR run on the RT-PCR reads, TCRdb lists one record per CDR3 protein. The sample holds roughly 500,000 distinct CDR3 sequences; around 25% are singletons and the top ten take approximately 2%. Here the sequenced sample was CD4+ T cells sorted from PBMCs, taken around 5 days after vaccination. Receptor source: a man between 45 and 60 years old who received an inactivated influenza vaccine. Each CDR3 is given with its conserved first and last residue. Each record gives: J gene, D gene, V gene, clone size, CDR3 DNA, CDR3 protein. The D gene is left open where the match is weak. Where a row states a size, it is once, few, many or the class of an expanded clone; other rows omit it.

>TRBJ2-6|-|TRBV20-1|-
TGCAGTGCACCGACTGGGGCCAACGTCCTGACTTTC
CSAPTGANVLTF
>TRBJ1-2|-|TRBV28|many
TGTGCCACTCGGACAGACCTGAACTATGGCTACACCTTC
CATRTDLNYGYTF
>TRBJ1-1|-|TRBV5-1|-
TGCGCCAGCAGCTTGGCGGCAGAAGGTGAAGCTTTCTTT
CASSLAAEGEAFF
>TRBJ2-1|TRBD1|TRBV28|few
TGTGCCAGCATCTCCGGGACAGGATTGAGTAATGAGCAGTTCTTC
CASISGTGLSNEQFF
>TRBJ2-3|-|TRBV7-2|-
TGTGCCAGCAGCACCTGGACCAGCACAGATACGCAGTATTTT
CASSTWTSTDTQYF
>TRBJ2-3|-|TRBV6-4|few
TGTGCCAGCAGTGGTGGGGGACAAAGCACAGATACGCAGTATTTT
CASSGGGQSTDTQYF
>TRBJ2-1|-|TRBV7-2|few
TGTGCCAGCAGCTCTGAACCAGGACGATCCCACAATGAGCAGTTCTTC
CASSSEPGRSHNEQFF
>TRBJ2-2|-|TRBV9|-
TGTGCCAGCAGCGTGTCCCTCACCGGGGAGCTGTTTTTT
CASSVSLTGELFF
>TRBJ2-7|-|TRBV7-2|-
TGTGCCAGCAGGTTGGGGGCCTCCTACGAGCAGTACTTC
CASRLGASYEQYF
>TRBJ1-1|-|TRBV7-2|few
TGTGCCAGCAGCTTATTGCAGGGCGGTCAGGCTTTCTTT
CASSLLQGGQAFF
>TRBJ2-1|TRBD1|TRBV10-3|-
TGTGCCATCAGGGGACAGGAGTACAATGAGCAGTTCTTC
CAIRGQEYNEQFF
>TRBJ1-2|TRBD1|TRBV4-3|-
TGCGCCAGCAGCCAAGGTCAGACAGGGAGTGGCTACACCTTC
CASSQGQTGSGYTF
>TRBJ1-2|-|TRBV20-1|many
TGCAGTGCTAGAGAGGGCGGAAGGTATGGCTACACCTTC
CSAREGGRYGYTF
>TRBJ2-7|-|TRBV6-2/TRBV6-3|-
TGTGCCAGCAGTCCCTCCGACAAGGGAAGCTCCTACGAGCAGTACTTC
CASSPSDKGSSYEQYF
>TRBJ2-3|TRBD2|TRBV20-1|-
TGCAGTGCTAGAGATCTAGCGGCGGTCACAGATACGCAGTATTTT
CSARDLAAVTDTQYF
>TRBJ2-5|-|TRBV29-1|few
TGCAGCGTTGAAGTATGGGCGGGAGAGACCCAGTACTTC
CSVEVWAGETQYF
>TRBJ1-5|-|TRBV24-1|-
TGTGCCACCACGTCGAGGGCGGGTCAGCCCCAGCATTTT
CATTSRAGQPQHF
>TRBJ2-2|-|TRBV6-2/TRBV6-3|-
TGTGCCAGCAGACCCCAGACAGGGAACACCGGGGAGCTGTTTTTT
CASRPQTGNTGELFF
>TRBJ2-5|TRBD2|TRBV7-2|once
TGTGCCAGCAGCCAGGGGACTAGGTTTGAGACCCAGTACTTC
CASSQGTRFETQYF
>TRBJ1-5|TRBD1|TRBV20-1|once
TGCAGTGCTGCCGGGACAGGGGCAAATCAGCCCCAGCATTTT
CSAAGTGANQPQHF
>TRBJ2-3|-|TRBV5-1|few
TGCGCCAGCAGCTTGTCAGGGAACCCTAGCACAGATACGCAGTATTTT
CASSLSGNPSTDTQYF
>TRBJ1-5|-|TRBV20-1|-
TGCAGTGCTAGAGATATCACAGGGCCCTATAATCAGCCCCAGCATTTT
CSARDITGPYNQPQHF
>TRBJ1-1|TRBD1|TRBV7-9|few
TGTGCCAGCAGCCGAACCCCGGGGGACAGGAACACTGAAGCTTTCTTT
CASSRTPGDRNTEAFF
>TRBJ1-1|TRBD1|TRBV12-3/TRBV12-4|-
TGTGCCAGCAGCGCCGACAGGGTTGGTCGAGTTTTCTTT
CASSADRVGRVFF
>TRBJ2-5|TRBD1|TRBV2|-
TGTGCCAGCAGAGGACAGGGGGCTAGGAGAGAGACCCAGTACTTC
CASRGQGARRETQYF
>TRBJ2-2|TRBD1|TRBV18|few
TGTGCCAGCTCACCCCGGGACAGCGGTAACACCGGGGAGCTGTTTTTT
CASSPRDSGNTGELFF
>TRBJ1-4|-|TRBV4-3|-
TGCGCCAGCAGCCAAGGGGGACGGAGGAATGAAAAACTGTTTTTT
CASSQGGRRNEKLFF
>TRBJ1-1|-|TRBV6-1|few
TGTGCCAGCAGTGAATTGTACAGCCACACTGAAGCTTTCTTT
CASSELYSHTEAFF
>TRBJ1-2|TRBD1|TRBV20-1|few
TGCAGTGCTACCAGGGGGTCCCCCGACGGTGGCTACACCTTC
CSATRGSPDGGYTF
>TRBJ2-1|-|TRBV7-2|-
TGTGCCAGCAGCCAAGTTCCCGGGACGAACAATGAGCAGTTCTTC
CASSQVPGTNNEQFF
>TRBJ2-1|-|TRBV7-2|few
TGTGCCAGCAGCTTAGTTGGGGCTAGCGAGGATGAGCAGTTCTTC
CASSLVGASEDEQFF
>TRBJ1-5|-|TRBV6-1|-
TGTGCCAGCAGGACAGCTAGCAATCAGCCCCAGCATTTT
CASRTASNQPQHF
>TRBJ2-1|-|TRBV9|-
TGTGCCAGCAGCTCCAATTTTGGGGATGAGCAGTTCTTC
CASSSNFGDEQFF
>TRBJ2-1|-|TRBV20-1|-
TGCAGTGCTAGAGATTATAAGGCCTCCAATGAGCAGTTCTTC
CSARDYKASNEQFF
>TRBJ1-2|-|TRBV7-2|-
TGTGCCAGCAGCTTAGAGCCAGGGATTAGTCATGGCTACACCTTC
CASSLEPGISHGYTF
>TRBJ2-5|-|TRBV18|few
TGTGCCAGCTCACCACCGGCTTTCGTTGGAGGTCCCCAAGAGACCCAGTACTTC
CASSPPAFVGGPQETQYF
>TRBJ2-2|-|TRBV5-1|-
TGCGCCAGCAGCACCCGGACGGCGAACACCGGGGAGCTGTTTTTT
CASSTRTANTGELFF
>TRBJ2-2|TRBD1|TRBV6-1|-
TGTGCCAGCAGACCCGACAGGGTTTGGACCGGGGAGCTGTTTTTT
CASRPDRVWTGELFF
>TRBJ1-1|TRBD1|TRBV20-1|few
TGCAGTGCTAGTCCAGGGGGGATGAACACTGAAGCTTTCTTT
CSASPGGMNTEAFF
>TRBJ1-2|-|TRBV5-1|-
TGCGCCAGCAGCTTGGAGTACAGGGAGAGCTATGGCTACACCTTC
CASSLEYRESYGYTF
>TRBJ2-1|TRBD2|TRBV20-1|-
TGCAGTGCTAGTGATCCGGGACTAGCGGGCGGCAATGAGCAGTTCTTC
CSASDPGLAGGNEQFF
>TRBJ2-1|-|TRBV29-1|-
TGCAGCGTTGGGACAGAGATAAATGAGCAGTTCTTC
CSVGTEINEQFF
>TRBJ2-5|-|TRBV5-4|-
TGTGCCAGCAGCATAGAACAGTACCAAGAGACCCAGTACTTC
CASSIEQYQETQYF
>TRBJ2-7|TRBD1|TRBV11-2|few
TGTGCCAGCAGCCACCGGGACAGGGCGAGCGAGCAGTACTTC
CASSHRDRASEQYF
>TRBJ1-1|-|TRBV5-1|many
TGCGCCAGCAGCAATGACGGGATCTCGGGAACTGAAGCTTTCTTT
CASSNDGISGTEAFF
>TRBJ2-3|TRBD2|TRBV6-2/TRBV6-3|few
TGTGCCAGCAGTTACGGTAGCGGGGGGGCGAGAACGCAGTATTTT
CASSYGSGGARTQYF
>TRBJ2-1|TRBD2|TRBV28|-
TGTGCCAGCAGCTTTAGCGGGAGAGGGAATGAGCAGTTCTTC
CASSFSGRGNEQFF
>TRBJ2-3|TRBD2|TRBV29-1|-
TGCAGCGCCGGAGTAGCGGGGGGGCCAGATACGCAGTATTTT
CSAGVAGGPDTQYF
>TRBJ1-5|-|TRBV4-2|many
TGCGCCAGCAGTCAGGCCAGCAATCAGCCCCAGCATTTT
CASSQASNQPQHF
>TRBJ2-3|-|TRBV24-1|-
TGTGCCACCAGTGATTTGGGCACGAAACAGGGTCTGGATACGCAGTATTTT
CATSDLGTKQGLDTQYF
>TRBJ2-6|-|TRBV28|-
TGTGCCAGCAGTTCAACAGGGACTGGGGCCAACGTCCTGACTTTC
CASSSTGTGANVLTF
>TRBJ2-3|-|TRBV19|-
TGTGCCAGTAGTATCGTCGGAACAGATACGCAGTATTTT
CASSIVGTDTQYF
>TRBJ1-1|-|TRBV7-9|few
TGTGCCAGCAGCTTCGGGGCCCAAGGGAACACTGAAGCTTTCTTT
CASSFGAQGNTEAFF
>TRBJ2-5|-|TRBV20-1|many
TGCAGTGCTAGAGACATCGACGCGGGGGAGACCCAGTACTTC
CSARDIDAGETQYF
>TRBJ2-3|TRBD1|TRBV6-1|few
TGTGCCAGCAGAACCTATCGGCCAGGGGGAAGGGGAGCAGATACGCAGTATTTT
CASRTYRPGGRGADTQYF